This TCR beta chain was sequenced during a study of blood T cell repertoires in COVID-19. Study at large: The analysed material was cDNA or gDNA that came from T cells, B-cell-depleted T cells, or PBMCs.

Original processing notes: Estimated nucleated cell counts came from reference gene primer amplification. Generated by immunoSEQ multiplex PCR, the TCRdb table keeps only in-frame clones and is missing some. The D gene and trimming were derived from the DNA, and the V and J assignments and clone size from that table. In the table there are around 390,000 clones, 87% of which are singletons. The CDR3 extends over 14 amino acids. In germline, CDR1 is SGHAT, CDR2 FQNNGV. Trimming left V 5 bases short and J 3 bases short, with 11 bases between. Allocation to cohorts depended on clinical history reported by the participants. Either two negative PCRs, clearance, or symptom resolution qualified Cohort 3 donors as recovered.

Input material: PBMCs or T cells enriched from blood (not recorded which). The source of this sequence is a woman aged 45 to 65 who had recovered from COVID-19. The V gene is TRBV11-2, the J gene TRBJ1-3; a weak D match, TRBD1 (6 bases). The CDR3 DNA is TGTGCCAGCAGCGTACAGGGTAGTGGAAACACCATATATTTT. Translation: CASSVQGSGNTIYF.